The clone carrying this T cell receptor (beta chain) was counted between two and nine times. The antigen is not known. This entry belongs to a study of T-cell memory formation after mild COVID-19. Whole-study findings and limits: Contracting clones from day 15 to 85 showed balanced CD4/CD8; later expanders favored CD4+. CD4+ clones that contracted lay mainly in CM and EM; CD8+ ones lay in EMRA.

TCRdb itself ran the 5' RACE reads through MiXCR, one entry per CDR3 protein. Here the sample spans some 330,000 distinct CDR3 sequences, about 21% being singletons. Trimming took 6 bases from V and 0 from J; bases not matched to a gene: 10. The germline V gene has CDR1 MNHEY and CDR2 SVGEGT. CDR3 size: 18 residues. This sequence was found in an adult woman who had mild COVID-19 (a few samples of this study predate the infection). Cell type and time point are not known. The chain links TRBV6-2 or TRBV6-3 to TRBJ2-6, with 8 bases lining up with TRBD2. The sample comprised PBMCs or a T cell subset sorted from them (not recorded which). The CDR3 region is CASRPHSGTSSGANVLTF. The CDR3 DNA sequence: TGTGCCAGCAGACCTCATAGCGGGACGAGCTCTGGGGCCAACGTCCTGACTTTC.